This T cell receptor beta chain came from a study of cytomegalovirus exposure and HLA in healthy donors. Note on this clone: Its antigen is not known.

The PCR used 60 Vbeta and 13 Jbeta primers. Libraries were prepared by immunoSEQ multiplex PCR; TCRdb keeps only in-frame clonotypes and omits some of them. Of 150,000 to 200,000 clones detected, around 80% appear once; the ten largest clones hold about 1.5%. J lost 0 bases, V lost 7 bases, and 10 bases had no gene match. This CDR3 spans 17 amino acids. CDR1 SQVTM and CDR2 ANQGSEA come from the germline V gene. Study-level findings and limits: Researchers left out some V segments, among them TRBV6-2 and TRBV6-3, as indistinguishable. The authors listed approximately 150 TCR beta chains as cytomegalovirus-associated. Roughly uniform depth of sequencing across donors was assumed in presence/absence analyses. Previously analyzed data showed that most TCR beta V segments were productive at a frequency of about 87% or about 30%.

The V gene is TRBV29-1, the J gene TRBJ2-3, with TRBD2 identical over 13 bases. This receptor was taken from a man in his forties in good health and CMV-seronegative. Sequenced input: PBMCs. CDR3 region: CSAAGLAGRSSTDTQYF. CDR3 coding DNA: TGCAGCGCCGCGGGACTAGCGGGGCGTTCTAGCACAGATACGCAGTATTTT.